Below, one TCR beta chain is given with its context. The CDR3 has 17 residues. Germline V gene sequence: CDR1 SGHRS, CDR2 YFSETQ. J lost 8 bases, V lost 3 bases, and 11 bases had no gene match. This entry is derived from a study of blood T cell repertoires in COVID-19. Overall study: Specimens from acute and convalescent COVID-19 originated in the United States, Italy and Spain.

In the authors' workflow: The assay estimated nucleated cells by amplifying reference gene primers. Data came from immunoSEQ multiplex PCR; TCRdb stores just in-frame clones and leaves some out. The DNA gave D and trimming, while V, J and clone size come from that table. In the table there are tens of thousands of clones, roughly 88% of which are singletons. Sequencing input: peripheral blood. The chain carries TRBV5-1 and TRBJ2-1; 13 bases match TRBD2. The TCR sequence derives from a man in his 60s with acute or convalescent COVID-19. As DNA, the CDR3 is TGCGCCAGCAGCTATGCCACTAGCGGGAGGGCCGTGGATGAGCAGTTCTTC. Translating gives CASSYATSGRAVDEQFF. Variable domain in full (rest from reference TRBV5-1 and TRBJ2-1): KAGVTQTPRYLIKTRGQQVTLSCSPISGHRSVSWYQQTPGQGLQFLFEYFSETQRNKGNFPGRFSGRQFSNSRSEMNVSTLELGDSALYLCASSYATSGRAVDEQFFGPGTRLTVL.